The present T cell receptor beta chain was sequenced within a study of neurological immune-mediated disorders. The count of this clonotype is one. This CDR3 contains 16 residues. With 3 bases clipped from V and 1 base from J, the junction kept 4 bases outside the gene matches. CDR1 LGHNA and CDR2 YSLEER come from the germline V gene. The team produced cDNA through 5'RACE using 10-nucleotide random UMIs. One entry per CDR3 protein results from TCRdb running MiXCR on the 5' RACE reads. Counted here are 55,000 to 70,000 distinct CDR3 sequences, more than 3% occurring once; the ten biggest clones make up roughly 5%. 2 million PBMCs stored at -80 C were the source of the unsorted libraries.

The clonotype was recovered from a woman aged 45-59 years with multiple sclerosis. V gene TRBV4-3 combines with J gene TRBJ2-3; 10 nucleotides match TRBD1. Sequencing input: PBMCs. CDR3 DNA: TGCGCCAGCAGCCAGCTGACAGGGGGCCGCACAGATACGCAGTATTTT. Its translation is CASSQLTGGRTDTQYF.